This T cell receptor beta chain derives from a study of T cell repertoires in cytomegalovirus infection. About the research overall: Recently identified HLA-C-restricted and well-studied HLA-B-restricted CMV epitopes were used. Public TCR beta signatures indicated both CMV infection and matching HLA type.

This clonotype was observed a handful of times. Its antigen is undetermined. This CDR3 region has 14 residues. V lost 4 bases to trimming and J lost 3 bases, with 12 bases between them. CDR1 and CDR2 from the germline V gene are SGHTA and FQGNSA. TCRdb independently ran MiXCR on the reads; one entry per CDR3 protein. This table holds about 900,000 distinct CDR3 sequences, 31% found once. Sequences were derived from cultured CD8+ T cells from PBMCs, sampled from culture after CMV antigen stimulation. The genes are TRBV7-2 and TRBJ2-5; D possibly uses TRBD1 or TRBD2 (5 bases each). This clonotype was obtained from a human donor in good health (CMV status not recorded). Some clones in this sample may be carry-over from other donors' samples. The DNA of the CDR3 is TGTGCCAGCAGCTCACGGGGACGCGAAGAGACCCAGTACTTC. Its protein is CASSSRGREETQYF.